The clone carrying this T cell receptor beta chain was seen just once. This entry is derived from a study of blood T cells in healthy people across ages. In germline, CDR1 is DFQATT, CDR2 SNEGSKA (reference sequence). Trimming removed 4 bases from V and 3 bases from J; junction bases left unmatched: 2. This CDR3 has 12 residues. Sample-barcoded 5' priming and a J-beta primer mix drove a second PCR of about 6 to 12 cycles. MiXCR was run by TCRdb on the 5' RACE reads, yielding one entry per CDR3 protein. The data hold 1.5 million or so distinct CDR3 sequences, with 40% to 50% observed a single time. The genes are TRBV20-1 and TRBJ1-2, with 7 nucleotides matching TRBD1. This clonotype was obtained from a woman aged 18-29 years in good health. The sample taken for sequencing was blood. CDR3 sequence: CSAKGQDYGYTF. The CDR3, as DNA: TGCAGTGCTAAAGGACAGGACTATGGCTACACCTTC.